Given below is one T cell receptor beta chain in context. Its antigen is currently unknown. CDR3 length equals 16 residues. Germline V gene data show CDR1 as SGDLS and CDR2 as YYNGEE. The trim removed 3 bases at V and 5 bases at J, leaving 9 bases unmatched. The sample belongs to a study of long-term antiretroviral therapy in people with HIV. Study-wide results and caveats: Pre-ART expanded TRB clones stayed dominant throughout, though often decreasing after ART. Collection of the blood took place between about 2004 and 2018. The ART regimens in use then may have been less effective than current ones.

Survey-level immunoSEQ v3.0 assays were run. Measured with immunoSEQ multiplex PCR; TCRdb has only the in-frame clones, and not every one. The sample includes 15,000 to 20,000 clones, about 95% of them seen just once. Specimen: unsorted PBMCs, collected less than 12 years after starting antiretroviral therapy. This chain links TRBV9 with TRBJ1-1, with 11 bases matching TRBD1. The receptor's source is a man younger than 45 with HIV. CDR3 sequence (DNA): TGTGCCAGCAGCGCCACCGGGACAGGGGGTTGGACTGAAGCTTTCTTT. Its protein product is CASSATGTGGWTEAFF.